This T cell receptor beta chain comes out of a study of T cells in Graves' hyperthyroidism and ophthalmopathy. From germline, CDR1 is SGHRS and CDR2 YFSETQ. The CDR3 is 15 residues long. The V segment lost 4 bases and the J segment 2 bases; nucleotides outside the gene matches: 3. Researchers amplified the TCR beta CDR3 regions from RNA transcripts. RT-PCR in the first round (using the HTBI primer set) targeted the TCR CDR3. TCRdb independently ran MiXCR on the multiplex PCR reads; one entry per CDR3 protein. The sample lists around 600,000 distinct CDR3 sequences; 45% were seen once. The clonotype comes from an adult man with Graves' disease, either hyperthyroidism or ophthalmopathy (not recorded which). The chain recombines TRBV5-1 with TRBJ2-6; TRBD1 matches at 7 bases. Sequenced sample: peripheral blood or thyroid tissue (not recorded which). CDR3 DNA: TGCGCCAGCAGCACCGGGACAGCTGGGGCCAACGTCCTGACTTTC. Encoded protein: CASSTGTAGANVLTF.